The 9 T cell receptor beta chains given below trace back to one sample, sequenced in a study of T cells after posttransplantation cyclophosphamide. Clones were sequenced by immunoSEQ multiplex PCR, and TCRdb holds only the in-frame ones, with some missing. Of tens of thousands of clones listed, about 86% are singletons. Sequencing was carried out using PBMCs. These receptors came from a man between 25 and 39 years old with a blood cancer, CMV-positive, and with a related stem cell donor.

This clone was observed a few times. This sequence joins TRBV6-1 and TRBJ1-1, with D uncertain. The ends were cut back, 0 bases at V and 4 bases at J, with 6 bases in the middle. Germline CDR1 is MNHNS and CDR2 is SASEGT. CDR3 length: 13 residues. The CDR3 region has the DNA TGTGCCAGCAGTGAAGCTGAGTTCACTGAAGCTTTCTTT. As protein: CASSEAEFTEAFF.

The V and J genes are TRBV4-2 and TRBJ2-1, with TRBD2 matching 8 bases. The CDR3 spans 17 residues. The V segment lost 3 bases and the J segment 5 bases; nucleotides outside the gene matches: 12. Germline V gene sequence: CDR1 LGHNA, CDR2 YNFKEQ. This CDR3 is CASSHPLVAGIHNEQFF. CDR3 nucleotides: TGTGCCAGCAGCCACCCCCTGGTAGCGGGGATTCACAATGAGCAGTTCTTC.

Here the CDR3 reads CASSPLGGQDYGYTF. CDR3 nucleotide sequence: TGTGCCAGCTCACCACTGGGGGGGCAGGACTATGGCTACACCTTC. The chain joins TRBV18 to TRBJ1-2, with D tentatively TRBD1 (6 bases). V was pared by 1 base and J by 3 bases, with 12 bases between. The CDR3 has 15 residues. Germline-derived CDR1 and CDR2 are KGHSH and LQKENI. Combining the CDR3 with reference TRBV18 and TRBJ1-2 gives the whole variable domain NAGVMQNPRHLVRRRGQEARLRCSPMKGHSHVYWYRQLPEEGLKFMVYLQKENIIDESGMPKERFSAEFPKEGPSILRIQQVVRGDSAAYFCASSPLGGQDYGYTFGSGTRLTVV.

The rearrangement joins TRBV21-1 to TRBJ1-1; TRBD1 reflects the table's D call only, with no check against the DNA. TRBV21-1 represents a pseudogene. CDR3 length equals 19 residues. CDR3 sequence (DNA): TGTGCCAGCAACAGAGCGACAGGTCGAATGGATTTGATGAACACTGAAGCTTTCTTT. Translated, it gives CASNRATGRMDLMNTEAFF.

V usage is TRBV7-2 and J usage is TRBJ2-2; D gene unclear. Trimming removed 6 bases from V and 4 bases from J, with 6 bases in between. The CDR3 sequence is 12 residues long. Germline CDR1 SGHTA, CDR2 FQGNSA. The DNA for the CDR3 is TGTGCCAGCAGTCCCGGCACCGGGGAGCTGTTTTTT. Protein: CASSPGTGELFF.

This clone has a handful of counts. The CDR3 loop reads CASSYRTGSQPQHF. The CDR3 DNA follows: TGTGCCAGCAGTTATCGGACCGGGAGTCAGCCCCAGCATTTT. The gene calls are TRBV6-6 and TRBJ1-5; D is uncertain. CDR1 is MNHNY and CDR2 is SVGAGI in the germline V gene (reference sequence). V shed 3 bases and J shed 6 bases, with 12 bases lying between them. CDR3 length equals 14 residues.

The V gene is TRBV28, the J gene TRBJ2-7; 12 bases agree with TRBD1. This CDR3 is 16 amino acids long. J lost 3 bases, V lost 5 bases, and 8 bases had no gene match. CDR1 and CDR2 from the germline V gene are MDHEN and SYDVKM. CDR3 nucleotide sequence: TGTGCCAGCAGTCTCTCCGGGACAGGGGGCTTCTACGAGCAGTACTTC. Amino acids: CASSLSGTGGFYEQYF.

The gene calls are TRBV7-8 and TRBJ2-7, with D possibly TRBD2 on 5 matching bases. The germline CDR1 and CDR2 sequences are SGHVS and FQNEAQ. This CDR3 region has 16 residues. Trimming took off 5 bases at V and 3 bases at J, with 20 bases between the two ends. The CDR3 reads CASSRKEGEPHYEQYF. Here the CDR3 DNA reads TGTGCCAGCAGCCGTAAAGAGGGAGAACCCCACTACGAGCAGTACTTC.

This clone was observed a handful of times. The rearrangement links TRBV18 to TRBJ1-4; 8 bases agree with TRBD1. The CDR3 consists of 15 residues. Germline V CDR1 and CDR2: KGHSH, LQKENI. The trim removed 0 bases at V and 7 bases at J, leaving 4 bases unmatched. DNA of the CDR3: TGTGCCAGCTCACCACCTCAGGGGGCAGGTGAAAAACTGTTTTTT. Translated: CASSPPQGAGEKLFF.